The 17 T cell receptor beta chains below all came from one sample that was sequenced in a study of blood T cell repertoires in COVID-19. The assay was immunoSEQ multiplex PCR, and TCRdb's table has in-frame clones only and misses some. The profile shows a few hundred thousand clones, 82% of them singletons. What was sequenced was peripheral blood. Receptor source: a woman between 18 and 30 years old with acute or convalescent COVID-19.

Note on this clone: Other DNA sequences in this sample translate to the same CDR3. V is TRBV9 and J is TRBJ2-7; 8 bases match TRBD1. The CDR3 is 14 residues long. Germline assignment: CDR1 SGDLS and CDR2 YYNGEE. V lost 0 bases to trimming and J lost 4 bases; unmatched junction nucleotides: 3. In DNA, the CDR3 is TGTGCCAGCAGCGTAGGTGGACAGGGTTACGAGCAGTACTTC. Encoded protein: CASSVGGQGYEQYF.

The V and J genes are TRBV4-3 and TRBJ2-2; maybe TRBD1 (6 bases). CDR3 length: 16 amino acids. Germline V gives CDR1 LGHNA, CDR2 YSLEER. V dropped 4 bases and J dropped 6 bases, with 18 bases sitting between them. CDR3 in amino acids: CASSPRGHLDPGELFF. In DNA, the CDR3 is TGCGCCAGCAGCCCAAGGGGACACCTCGACCCCGGGGAGCTGTTTTTT.

This rearrangement joins TRBV6-2 or TRBV6-3 to TRBJ1-5; 8 bases agree with TRBD1. The CDR3 length is 15 residues. V lost 2 bases, J lost 5 bases, and 5 bases stayed unmatched. Per the germline V gene, CDR1 is MNHEY and CDR2 is SVGEGT. CDR3 region: CASSYPVRGHQPQHF. For the CDR3, the DNA is TGTGCCAGCAGTTACCCCGTCAGGGGGCATCAGCCCCAGCATTTT.

The rearrangement links TRBV23-1 to TRBJ2-7; 11 nucleotides line up with TRBD1. TRBV23-1 is given ORF status, its function remaining uncertain. V gave up 2 bases and J gave up 5 bases; unmatched junction bases: 5. The CDR3 runs 15 residues. The CDR3 DNA reads as TGCGCCAGCAGTCAACCGGGACAGGGGGGCCACGAGCAGTACTTC. Protein: CASSQPGQGGHEQYF.

The chain links TRBV6-1 to TRBJ2-2; 13 nucleotides agree with TRBD2. CDR3 length: 19 residues. Germline lookup yields CDR1 MNHNS and CDR2 SASEGT. V trimming: 3 bases; J trimming: 4 bases; junction bases outside the gene matches: 11. The CDR3 sequence is CASSDPFWTSGSGTGELFF. The CDR3 DNA reads as TGTGCCAGCAGTGATCCTTTTTGGACTAGCGGGAGCGGCACCGGGGAGCTGTTTTTT.

This clone was counted a few times. This chain joins TRBV7-2 and TRBJ2-1; 13 nucleotides agree with TRBD2. Unmatched junction bases numbered 10, after V lost 5 bases and J lost 9 bases. Germline V gene sequence: CDR1 SGHTA, CDR2 FQGNSA. This CDR3 contains 16 residues. The CDR3 region is CASSPEGTSGRVEQFF. CDR3 bases: TGTGCCAGCAGCCCCGAGGGAACTAGCGGGAGGGTTGAGCAGTTCTTC.

V is TRBV11-2 and J is TRBJ2-7; D may be TRBD2 (5 bases). The CDR3 totals 14 residues. V dropped 5 bases and J dropped 4 bases, with 15 bases sitting between them. The germline V gene encodes CDR1 SGHAT and CDR2 FQNNGV. The CDR3 sequence: CASSQDFGVYEQYF. The CDR3 DNA sequence: TGTGCCAGCAGCCAAGACTTCGGGGTTTACGAGCAGTACTTC.

V and J are TRBV4-3 and TRBJ2-7; 10 nucleotides match TRBD2. This CDR3 spans 17 amino acids. The trim removed 0 bases at V and 3 bases at J, leaving 8 bases unmatched. Germline V gene data show CDR1 as LGHNA and CDR2 as YSLEER. The CDR3 is CASSQDRLAGAFYEQYF. In DNA, the CDR3 is TGCGCCAGCAGCCAAGATCGGCTAGCGGGAGCTTTCTACGAGCAGTACTTC.

This clone was detected a few times. The chain employs TRBV5-8 and TRBJ1-2; D is possibly TRBD1 (6 bases). V was clipped by 4 bases and J by 3 bases, with 19 bases between them. The CDR3 sequence is 16 residues long. Looked up from germline, CDR1 is SGHTS and CDR2 is YDEGEE. CDR3 bases: TGTGCCAGCAGCCCGAGTGGGGGCAGGGACCACTATGGCTACACCTTC. This codes for CASSPSGGRDHYGYTF.

J is TRBJ2-3 and V is TRBV9; D is unresolved. Germline V gives CDR1 SGDLS, CDR2 YYNGEE. The CDR3 is 15 residues long. Trimming took off 2 bases at V and 4 bases at J, with 14 bases between the two ends. The CDR3 region has the DNA TGTGCCAGCAGCGTCATGGTGGATGGGCCAGATACGCAGTATTTT. It codes for CASSVMVDGPDTQYF.

This clone was observed a handful of times. The rearrangement links TRBV19 to TRBJ2-1; 7 bases are shared with TRBD1. Germline values: CDR1 LNHDA, CDR2 SQIVND (reference sequence). The CDR3 is 15 amino acids. J was trimmed by 4 bases and V by 2 bases; bases with no gene match: 5. The CDR3 region is CASSISRDSYNEQFF. The CDR3 DNA is TGTGCCAGTAGTATATCCCGGGACAGTTACAATGAGCAGTTCTTC.

Here the CDR3 DNA reads TGTGCCAGCAGTTCCCCCGGGCTAGCGGGGCCCGCGGGGGAGCAGTACTTC. Its translation: CASSSPGLAGPAGEQYF. The genes are TRBV28 and TRBJ2-7; TRBD2 matches at 9 bases. Per the germline V gene, CDR1 is MDHEN and CDR2 is SYDVKM. CDR3 length: 17 residues. J was trimmed by 7 bases and V by 4 bases; bases with no gene match: 17.

The chain is built from TRBV10-3 and TRBJ2-3; tentatively, D is TRBD1 (6 bases). Germline CDR1 is ENHRY and CDR2 is SYGVKD. The CDR3 has 15 residues. Trimming shortened V by 5 bases and J by 0 bases, and 12 bases separated the two germline ends. The DNA for the CDR3 is TGTGCCATCAGTTACAGGGAAACTAGCACAGATACGCAGTATTTT. Amino acid sequence: CAISYRETSTDTQYF.

The rearrangement links TRBV14 to TRBJ1-1; D is ambiguous. Germline V gives CDR1 SGHDN, CDR2 FVKESK. The CDR3 loop spans 17 amino acids. The germline V and J ends were trimmed by 1 base and 0 bases, with 15 bases remaining between them. DNA for the CDR3: TGTGCCAGCAGCCAAGCAGCGTACGCTATTTTGAACACTGAAGCTTTCTTT. It is translated as CASSQAAYAILNTEAFF.

The V call is TRBV19, the J call TRBJ1-2; 7 bases agree with TRBD1. Germline-derived CDR1 and CDR2 are LNHDA and SQIVND (reference sequence). This CDR3 is built from 14 residues. V shed 7 bases, J shed 5 bases, and the junction held 10 bases outside the gene matches. The CDR3 spells CASISRTGPYGYTF. In DNA, the CDR3 is TGTGCCAGTATCTCCCGGACAGGCCCATATGGCTACACCTTC.

This clone has ten or more counts. The V and J genes are TRBV7-8 and TRBJ1-4; 8 bases are a match to TRBD1. Germline values: CDR1 SGHVS, CDR2 FQNEAQ. The V and J ends lost 5 bases and 7 bases, in that order; junction bases with no gene match: 9. The CDR3 has 15 residues. The chain's CDR3 is CASSARQGPSEKLFF. CDR3 in DNA: TGTGCCAGCAGCGCCCGACAGGGGCCCAGTGAAAAACTGTTTTTT.

This chain links TRBV5-6 with TRBJ2-1, with 8 bases matching TRBD2. V dropped 4 bases and J dropped 7; count of bases not matched to a gene: 13. This CDR3 comprises 16 residues. Per germline, CDR1 SGHDT and CDR2 YYEEEE. The CDR3 spells CASSKTSGNLWNEQFF. The CDR3 DNA reads as TGTGCCAGCAGCAAAACTAGCGGAAACCTCTGGAATGAGCAGTTCTTC.